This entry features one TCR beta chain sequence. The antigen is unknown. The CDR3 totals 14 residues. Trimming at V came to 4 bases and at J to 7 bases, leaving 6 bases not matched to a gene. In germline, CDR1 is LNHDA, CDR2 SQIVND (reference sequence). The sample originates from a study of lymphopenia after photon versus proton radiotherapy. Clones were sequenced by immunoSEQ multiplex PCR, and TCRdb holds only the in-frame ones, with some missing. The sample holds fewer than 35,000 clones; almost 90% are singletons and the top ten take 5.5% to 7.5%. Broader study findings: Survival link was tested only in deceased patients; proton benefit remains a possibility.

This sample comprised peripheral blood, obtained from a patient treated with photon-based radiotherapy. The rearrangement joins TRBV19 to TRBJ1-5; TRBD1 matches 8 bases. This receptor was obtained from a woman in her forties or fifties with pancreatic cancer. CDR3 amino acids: CASSSDRGKQPQHF. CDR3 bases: TGTGCCAGTAGTAGTGACAGGGGAAAGCAGCCCCAGCATTTT.